Below, one T cell receptor beta chain is given with its context. Its antigen is not identified. One end of the junction does not line up with germline, which may come from a read error. In the same sample, other DNA sequences code for this CDR3. Sequencing used immunoSEQ multiplex PCR; TCRdb keeps in-frame clones, though not all of them. The sample lists about 84,000 clones, 70% to 90% seen once, with about 12% in the top ten. The CDR3 spans 13 residues. Germline V gene sequence: CDR1 LGHNT, CDR2 FRNRAP. These data originate in a study of T cell responses to AZD1222 COVID-19 vaccine. Overall study results and limits: Spike was spanned by vaccine-associated CD4 TCRs, which were dominant at 160-218 and 743-854. A mostly white British donor set with more females was recruited, and clonal diversity was possibly underestimated. Only after the peak T cell response were repertoires sampled. The reported proportion of spike-specific TCRs targeting unmutated variant regions was nearly half.

The sample was peripheral blood, taken 28 days after the second AZD1222 dose. The TCR sequence derives from an adult who received the AZD1222 COVID-19 vaccine. The chain joins TRBV12-5 to TRBJ1-1; D remains unclear. CDR3 sequence: CASGSGIPPEAFF. CDR3 DNA: TGTGCTAGTGGGTCAGGAATTCCGCCTGAAGCTTTTTTT. Drawing the rest from reference TRBV12-5 and TRBJ1-1, the complete variable domain is DARVTQTPRHKVTEMGQEVTMRCQPILGHNTVFWYRQTMMQGLELLAYFRNRAPLDDSGMPKDRFSAEMPDATLATLKIQPSEPRDSAVYFCASGSGIPPEAFFGQGTRLTVV.